The sequence of this T cell receptor (beta chain) was determined in a study of read filtering for tumor transcriptome and immune sequencing. For the study at large: Mean patient age was approximately 66 years, range roughly 45 to 80; around 17 male, around 15 female. DNase treatment preceded whole-transcriptome library preparation. Study-level findings and limits: Dropping single-read clonotypes raised IR-seq and RNA-seq shared-clonotype correlation. IR-seq captured clonotypes deeper and more reliably than RNA-seq.

Molecular barcoded adaptors covering alpha/delta and beta/gamma chains were used on roughly 400 ng RNA. One entry per CDR3 protein, called by TCRdb with MiXCR from the reads. Of tens of thousands of distinct CDR3 sequences in the sample, nearly 20% were seen once. This clonotype was recorded at least ten times. The antigen remains unidentified. The sample was a population of CD138-negative cells sorted from bone marrow. This receptor was obtained from a donor at least 40 years old with multiple myeloma.

This CDR3 is CASSQGPSSYNEQFF. For the CDR3, the DNA is TGCGCCAGCAGCCAAGGGCCGAGCTCCTACAATGAGCAGTTCTTC. The gene calls are TRBV4-1 and TRBJ2-1; D call uncertain. CDR1 is MGHRA and CDR2 is YSYEKL in the germline V gene. This CDR3 has 15 amino acids. V lost 1 base, J lost 0 bases, and 7 bases lay in between.